This TCR beta chain was profiled in a study of shared clonotypes between healthy human individuals. This clone was seen once. Antigen: not known. As originally analysed: In the immunoSEQ data, sequences were junction-only and lacked quality scores, so filtering differed. The assay was immunoSEQ multiplex PCR, and TCRdb's table has in-frame clones only and misses some. V, J and clone size reflect that table, while D and trimming were determined from the DNA. The sample has some 2,000,000 clones; about 95% are singletons. Points from the study as a whole: The rarefaction results pointed to incomplete sorted-subset sequencing despite large depth.

Naive CD8 cells comprised CD45RO-negative, CCR7-positively selected cells, excluding terminally differentiated effector memory CD45RA+ cells. Germline trimming cut 6 bases from V and 0 bases from J; bases unmatched to any gene: 8. The CDR3 is 15 residues long. Germline values: CDR1 LGHNT, CDR2 FRNRAP. The sequence was collected from a man between 18 and 35 years old in good health. Sequenced sample: naive CD8+ T cells sorted from blood. J is TRBJ2-7 and V is TRBV12-5, with 7 bases that match TRBD1. The chain's CDR3 is CASGRDRVSSYEQYF. DNA of the CDR3: TGTGCTAGTGGACGTGACAGGGTAAGCTCCTACGAGCAGTACTTC.